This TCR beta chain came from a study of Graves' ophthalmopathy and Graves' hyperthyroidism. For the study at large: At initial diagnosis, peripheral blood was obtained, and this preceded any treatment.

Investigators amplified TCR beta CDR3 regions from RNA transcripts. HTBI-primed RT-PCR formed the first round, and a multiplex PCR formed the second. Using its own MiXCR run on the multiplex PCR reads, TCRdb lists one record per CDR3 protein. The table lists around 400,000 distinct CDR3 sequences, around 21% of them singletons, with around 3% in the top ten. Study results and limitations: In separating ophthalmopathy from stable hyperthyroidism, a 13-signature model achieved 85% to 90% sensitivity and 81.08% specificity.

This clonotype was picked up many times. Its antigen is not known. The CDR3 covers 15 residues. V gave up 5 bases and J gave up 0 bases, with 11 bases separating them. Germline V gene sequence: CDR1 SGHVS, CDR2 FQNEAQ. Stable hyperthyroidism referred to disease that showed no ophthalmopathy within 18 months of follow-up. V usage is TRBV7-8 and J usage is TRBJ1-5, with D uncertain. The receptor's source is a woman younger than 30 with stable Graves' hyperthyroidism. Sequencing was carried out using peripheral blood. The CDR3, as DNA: TGTGCCAGCAGCCCCAGACGGTTTAGCAATCAGCCCCAGCATTTT. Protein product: CASSPRRFSNQPQHF.